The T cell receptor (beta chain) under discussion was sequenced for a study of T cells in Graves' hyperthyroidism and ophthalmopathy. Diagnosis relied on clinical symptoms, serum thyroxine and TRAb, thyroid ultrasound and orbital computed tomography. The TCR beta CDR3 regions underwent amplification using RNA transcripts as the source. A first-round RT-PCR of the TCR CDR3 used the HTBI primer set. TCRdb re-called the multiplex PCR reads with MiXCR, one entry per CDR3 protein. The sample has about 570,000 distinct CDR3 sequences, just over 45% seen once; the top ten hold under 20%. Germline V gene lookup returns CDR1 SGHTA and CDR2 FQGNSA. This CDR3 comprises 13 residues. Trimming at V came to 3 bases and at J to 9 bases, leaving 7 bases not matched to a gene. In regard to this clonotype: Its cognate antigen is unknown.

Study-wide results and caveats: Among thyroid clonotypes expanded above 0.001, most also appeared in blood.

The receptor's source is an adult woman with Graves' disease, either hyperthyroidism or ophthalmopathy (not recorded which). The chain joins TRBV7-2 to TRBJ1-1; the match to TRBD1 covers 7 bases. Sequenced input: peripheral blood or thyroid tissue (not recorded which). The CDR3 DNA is TGTGCCAGCAGCTTGGTGGGGGACAGTAAAGCTTTCTTT. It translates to CASSLVGDSKAFF. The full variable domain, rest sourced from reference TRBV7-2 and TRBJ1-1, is GAGVSQSPSNKVTEKGKDVELRCDPISGHTALYWYRQSLGQGLEFLIYFQGNSAPDKSGLPSDRFSAERTGGSVSTLTIQRTQQEDSAVYLCASSLVGDSKAFFGQGTRLTVV.